This T cell receptor (beta chain) derives from a study of blood T cell repertoires in COVID-19. Study summary: The study drew acute and convalescent COVID-19 samples from the United States, Italy and Spain. PBMCs, B-cell-depleted T cells, or T cells were the source of the cDNA or gDNA that made up the material.

Per the authors' pipeline: Amplification from reference gene primers served as the basis for estimated nucleated cell counts. The table came from immunoSEQ multiplex PCR; TCRdb's copy has only in-frame clones and leaves some out. V and J calls and clone size are as listed in that table; D and trimming were resolved from the DNA. This table holds some 75,000 clones, approximately 91% found once. Trimming stripped 3 bases from V and 4 bases from J, with 8 bases between. CDR1 is SGHVS and CDR2 is FNYEAQ in the germline V gene. This CDR3 has 13 amino acids. The sequencing sample was made of peripheral blood. The clonotype was recovered from a man aged 70 or older with active or convalescent COVID-19. The chain combines TRBV7-6 with TRBJ2-3; D is perhaps TRBD1 (5 bases). The CDR3 nucleotides are TGTGCCAGCAGCTTTGGGGCCCCAGATACGCAGTATTTT. This translates into CASSFGAPDTQYF.